One and the same sample provided the 18 T cell receptor beta chains below, sequenced in a study of blood T cell repertoires in COVID-19. Assay used: immunoSEQ multiplex PCR; TCRdb lists only in-frame clones, some missing. The sample lists just over 300,000 clones; around 91% were seen once. Input material: PBMCs or T cells enriched from blood (not recorded which). These TCRs come from a woman aged 35 to 49 who had recovered from COVID-19.

V and J are TRBV4-3 and TRBJ1-3; tentatively, D is TRBD1 (6 bases). CDR1 and CDR2 from the germline V gene are LGHNA and YSLEER. The CDR3 loop spans 13 amino acids. Trimming pared 4 bases from V and 4 bases from J, leaving 8 bases between. The DNA for the CDR3 is TGCGCCAGCAGCCCCGACAGGGGAAACACCATATATTTT. Translating it yields CASSPDRGNTIYF.

The chain is built from TRBV18 and TRBJ1-4, with 10 bases fitting TRBD1. Germline V gene data show CDR1 as KGHSH and CDR2 as LQKENI. The CDR3 contains 14 residues. After removal of 5 bases from V and 7 bases from J, the junction contained 4 bases not matched to a gene. The CDR3 is CASSTGQGGEKLFF. CDR3 DNA: TGTGCCAGCTCAACCGGACAGGGGGGTGAAAAACTGTTTTTT.

V usage is TRBV7-3 and J usage is TRBJ2-3; D perhaps matches TRBD2 (6 bases). V dropped 1 base and J dropped 0 bases, with 20 bases sitting between them. The V gene's germline CDR1 is SGHTA and CDR2 FQGTGA. The length of the CDR3 is 19 residues. The CDR3 loop reads CASSLNPSGWAGSTDTQYF. CDR3 nucleotides: TGTGCCAGCAGCTTAAACCCCAGCGGGTGGGCGGGGAGCACAGATACGCAGTATTTT. The full variable domain, its missing parts supplied by reference TRBV7-3 and TRBJ2-3, is GAGVSQTPSNKVTEKGKYVELRCDPISGHTALYWYRQSLGQGPEFLIYFQGTGAADDSGLPNDRFFAVRPEGSVSTLKIQRTERGDSAVYLCASSLNPSGWAGSTDTQYFGPGTRLTVL.

The rearrangement links TRBV5-1 to TRBJ2-1, with TRBD1 matching over 9 bases. Losses at the gene ends were 3 bases for V and 7 bases for J; bases not matched to a gene: 11. The CDR3 has 16 amino acids. Germline V gives CDR1 SGHRS, CDR2 YFSETQ. The CDR3 loop is CASSWTPRDRANEQFF. The CDR3 coding sequence is TGCGCCAGCAGCTGGACTCCGAGGGACAGGGCGAATGAGCAGTTCTTC.

This chain uses TRBV4-3 with TRBJ2-1; 8 bases match TRBD2. The germline V gene encodes CDR1 LGHNA and CDR2 YSLEER. The trim removed 0 bases at V and 3 bases at J, leaving 7 bases unmatched. The CDR3 sequence is 17 residues long. In nucleotides, the CDR3 is TGCGCCAGCAGCCAAGATCGAGTAGCGGGATACTACAATGAGCAGTTCTTC. Its translation: CASSQDRVAGYYNEQFF.

This chain uses TRBV18 with TRBJ1-1, with 7 bases matching TRBD1. Germline V CDR1 and CDR2: KGHSH, LQKENI. This CDR3 is 13 amino acids long. Germline trimming cut 6 bases from V and 5 bases from J; bases unmatched to any gene: 6. The CDR3 loop is CASSPQGETEAFF. CDR3 nucleotides: TGTGCCAGCTCTCCCCAGGGGGAAACTGAAGCTTTCTTT.

Details on this clone: Being one base from a much bigger clone, this may be a read error. The rearrangement joins TRBV6-4 to TRBJ1-1; 8 positions agree with TRBD1. The CDR3 has 13 residues. V shed 6 bases and J 4 bases; nucleotides not matched to a gene: 4. The V gene's germline CDR1 is MRHNA and CDR2 SNTAGT. Written as DNA, the CDR3 is TGTGCCAGCAGCGAACAGGGGGGCACTGAAGCTTTCTTT. It translates to CASSEQGGTEAFF.

The chain links TRBV5-6 to TRBJ2-1; TRBD1 matches at 12 bases. Germline loops: CDR1 SGHDT, CDR2 YYEEEE. There are 16 residues in the CDR3. J gave up 13 bases and V 4 bases, and 15 bases lay outside the gene matches. In DNA, the CDR3 is TGTGCCAGCAGCGAATCCGGGACAGGGGGCCCGAGCTTTCAGTTCTTC. It is translated as CASSESGTGGPSFQFF.

V and J are TRBV11-2 and TRBJ1-5, with TRBD1 as a possible D gene (6 bases). The CDR3 contains 14 residues. V gave up 1 base and J gave up 5 bases, with 9 bases separating them. CDR1 is SGHAT and CDR2 is FQNNGV in the germline V gene. The CDR3 region is CASSLAGADQPQHF. As DNA, the CDR3 is TGTGCCAGCAGCTTAGCAGGGGCGGATCAGCCCCAGCATTTT.

This chain connects TRBV7-2 to TRBJ1-2; 9 positions match TRBD1. J was trimmed by 5 bases and V by 5 bases; bases with no gene match: 6. The germline CDR1 and CDR2 sequences are SGHTA and FQGNSA. The length of the CDR3 is 14 residues. For the CDR3, the DNA is TGTGCCAGCAGCCTACAGGGGGCAGGGTATGGCTACACCTTC. Its translation: CASSLQGAGYGYTF. Supplemented by reference TRBV7-2 and TRBJ1-2, the full variable domain reads GAGVSQSPSNKVTEKGKDVELRCDPISGHTALYWYRQSLGQGLEFLIYFQGNSAPDKSGLPSDRFSAERTGGSVSTLTIQRTQQEDSAVYLCASSLQGAGYGYTFGSGTRLTVV.

The V and J genes are TRBV28 and TRBJ2-2, with TRBD2 matching over 9 bases. The junction had 3 bases not matched to a gene; V was cut back by 11 bases and J by 5 bases. This CDR3 comprises 12 residues. Germline-derived CDR1 and CDR2 are MDHEN and SYDVKM. The CDR3 loop is CALAGETGELFF. In DNA form, the CDR3 reads TGTGCCTTAGCGGGGGAAACCGGGGAGCTGTTTTTT.

This chain uses TRBV4-3 with TRBJ2-3; tentative D call: TRBD1 (7 bases). The CDR3 is made up of 16 amino acids. Germline lookup yields CDR1 LGHNA and CDR2 YSLEER. Trimming removed 1 base from V and 1 base from J, with 12 bases in between. The CDR3 sequence is CASSQGLGTGTDTQYF. The CDR3 bases are TGCGCCAGCAGCCAAGGACTAGGGACAGGCACAGATACGCAGTATTTT.

This clone was counted a single time. This chain links TRBV29-1 with TRBJ2-7; tentatively, D is TRBD1 (5 bases). V lost 5 bases, J lost 2 bases, and 13 bases lay in between. The CDR3 extends over 13 amino acids. The V gene's germline CDR1 is SQVTM and CDR2 ANQGSEA. CDR3 sequence reads: CSVQDTQAYEQYF. DNA for the CDR3: TGCAGCGTTCAGGACACTCAAGCCTACGAGCAGTACTTC.

This clone appeared a few times. The J gene is TRBJ2-7, the V gene TRBV19, with a possible D match to TRBD2 (6 bases). The V end lost 4 bases, the J end lost 3 bases, and 10 bases lay between the germline ends. This CDR3 contains 13 residues. Germline V lookup: CDR1 LNHDA, CDR2 SQIVND (reference sequence). The CDR3 DNA reads TGTGCCAGTAGTACGGAGGGAGGCTACGAGCAGTACTTC. This gives the protein CASSTEGGYEQYF. Based on the CDR3 plus reference TRBV19 and TRBJ2-7, the full variable domain is DGGITQSPKYLFRKEGQNVTLSCEQNLNHDAMYWYRQDPGQGLRLIYYSQIVNDFQKGDIAEGYSVSREKKESFPLTVTSAQKNPTAFYLCASSTEGGYEQYFGPGTRLTVT.

The chain employs TRBV5-4 and TRBJ1-4, with 10 bases that match TRBD1. The CDR3 consists of 16 residues. Germline CDR1 reads SGHNT; CDR2 reads YYREEE (reference sequence). Losses at the gene ends were 4 bases for V and 3 bases for J; bases not matched to a gene: 6. CDR3 in amino acids: CASSEGQGMANEKLFF. The CDR3 DNA sequence: TGTGCCAGCAGCGAGGGACAGGGGATGGCTAATGAAAAACTGTTTTTT.

V and J are TRBV11-3 and TRBJ2-1; 9 positions match TRBD1. CDR3 length equals 16 residues. Trimming removed 4 bases from V and 8 bases from J; junction bases left unmatched: 12. Germline V gene data show CDR1 as SGHNT and CDR2 as YENEEA. The CDR3 DNA reads as TGTGCCAGCAGCTCCATCGTGACAGGGGGAAGGGATGAGCAGTTCTTC. Translated: CASSSIVTGGRDEQFF.

The chain has TRBV2 and TRBJ2-7, with 9 positions matching TRBD1. Germline values: CDR1 SNHLY, CDR2 FYNNEI. The CDR3 runs to 16 residues. V lost 9 bases, J lost 2 bases, and 14 bases stayed unmatched. The CDR3 sequence: CASSPLGGQGPYEQYF. The DNA of the CDR3 is TGTGCCAGTTCTCCTTTAGGGGGACAGGGCCCCTACGAGCAGTACTTC.

J is TRBJ1-1 and V is TRBV7-2; 7 bases agree with TRBD1. The junction had 6 bases not matched to a gene; V was cut back by 6 bases and J by 5 bases. The V gene's germline CDR1 is SGHTA and CDR2 FQGNSA. This CDR3 spans 13 amino acids. The CDR3 DNA is TGTGCCAGCAGTCTAACAGGGGATACTGAAGCTTTCTTT. It codes for CASSLTGDTEAFF. Full variable domain (remainder filled in from reference TRBV7-2 and TRBJ1-1): GAGVSQSPSNKVTEKGKDVELRCDPISGHTALYWYRQSLGQGLEFLIYFQGNSAPDKSGLPSDRFSAERTGGSVSTLTIQRTQQEDSAVYLCASSLTGDTEAFFGQGTRLTVV.